A single sample is the source of the 21 T cell receptor beta chains below, sequenced in a study of T cell repertoires in ileal Crohn's disease. Produced via immunoSEQ multiplex PCR; TCRdb's table is partial and in-frame only. The repertoire holds more than 25,000 clones, with roughly 78% as singletons. The sequenced sample was ileal tissue. Source of these receptors: an adult with Crohn's disease.

CDR3 sequence reads: CAWSGPSYGYTF. The CDR3 bases are TGTGCCTGGAGCGGCCCTAGCTATGGCTACACCTTC. The rearrangement uses TRBV30 and TRBJ1-2; no reliable D call. The CDR3 is 12 amino acids. Trimming took off 3 bases at V and 4 bases at J, with 9 bases between the two ends. CDR1 is GTSNPN, CDR2 SVGIG, per germline (reference sequence). The full variable domain, in which reference TRBV30 and TRBJ1-2 provide the parts outside the CDR3, is SQTIHQWPATLVQPVGSPLSLECTVEGTSNPNLYWYRQAAGRGLQLLFYSVGIGQISSEVPQNLSASRPQDRQFILSSKKLLLSDSGFYLCAWSGPSYGYTFGSGTRLTVV.

The rearrangement links TRBV5-1 to TRBJ1-1, with 8 nucleotides matching TRBD1. The CDR3 extends over 16 amino acids. Germline V gene sequence: CDR1 SGHRS, CDR2 YFSETQ. V shed 4 bases, J shed 1 base, and the junction held 9 bases outside the gene matches. CDR3 nucleotides: TGCGCCAGCAGCCCTACAGGGGGTTGGGGGAACACTGAAGCTTTCTTT. Its protein product is CASSPTGGWGNTEAFF.

The chain recombines TRBV6-6 with TRBJ2-3; no clear D. The germline V and J ends were trimmed by 0 bases and 2 bases, with 9 bases remaining between them. The CDR3 has 15 residues. Germline-derived CDR1 and CDR2 are MNHNY and SVGAGI (reference sequence). The DNA of the CDR3 is TGTGCCAGCAGTTACTCGAGAACCTACACAGATACGCAGTATTTT. Encoded protein: CASSYSRTYTDTQYF.

The rearrangement links TRBV7-3 to TRBJ2-5; TRBD2 is a possible D gene (5 bases). V dropped 3 bases and J dropped 5 bases, with 13 bases sitting between them. CDR3 length equals 14 residues. CDR1 and CDR2 from the germline V gene are SGHTA and FQGTGA. CDR3 bases: TGTGCCAGCAGCTTCGCGGGCAGCCTGGAGACCCAGTACTTC. This encodes CASSFAGSLETQYF.

This chain uses TRBV30 with TRBJ2-1; D may be TRBD2 (5 bases). From germline, CDR1 is GTSNPN and CDR2 SVGIG (reference sequence). The CDR3 spans 16 residues. Trimming pared 3 bases from V and 0 bases from J, leaving 15 bases between. The CDR3 loop reads CAWRRRTASSYNEQFF. Written as DNA, the CDR3 is TGTGCCTGGAGAAGGAGGACGGCTAGCTCCTACAATGAGCAGTTCTTC.

The chain recombines TRBV18 with TRBJ2-5, with TRBD2 as a possible D gene (5 bases). The CDR3 totals 12 residues. CDR1 KGHSH and CDR2 LQKENI come from the germline V gene. V was clipped by 6 bases and J by 4 bases, with 9 bases between them. CDR3 region: CASSGGIETQYF. The CDR3 nucleotides are TGTGCCAGCTCCGGAGGTATAGAGACCCAGTACTTC.

The chain couples TRBV5-1 to TRBJ1-1; 9 positions match TRBD1. With 3 bases clipped from V and 11 bases from J, the junction kept 11 bases outside the gene matches. The germline V gene has CDR1 SGHRS and CDR2 YFSETQ. There are 14 residues in the CDR3. CDR3 DNA: TGCGCCAGCAGCTCGCGCCTCCTCGGGACAGGGGCTTTCTTT. Amino acid sequence: CASSSRLLGTGAFF.

This clone has just a few counts. This sequence joins TRBV7-8 and TRBJ2-7, with TRBD1 matching 7 bases. Trimming cost V 2 bases and J 6 bases; bases outside gene matches: 4. The germline gives CDR1 SGHVS, CDR2 FQNEAQ. The CDR3 length is 13 residues. The CDR3: CASSLSTGVEQYF. CDR3 DNA: TGTGCCAGCAGCTTATCCACAGGGGTCGAGCAGTACTTC.

CDR3 coding DNA: TGTGCCAGTAGTTCGCGGGGGTTCTACAATGAGCAGTTCTTC. Translation: CASSSRGFYNEQFF. The chain recombines TRBV19 with TRBJ2-1; TRBD2 matches at 7 bases. Germline V CDR1 and CDR2: LNHDA, SQIVND (reference sequence). The CDR3 spans 14 residues. The V and J ends lost 5 bases and 3 bases, in that order; junction bases with no gene match: 4. Filled out from reference TRBV19 and TRBJ2-1, the complete variable domain reads DGGITQSPKYLFRKEGQNVTLSCEQNLNHDAMYWYRQDPGQGLRLIYYSQIVNDFQKGDIAEGYSVSREKKESFPLTVTSAQKNPTAFYLCASSSRGFYNEQFFGPGTRLTVL.

The chain is built from TRBV29-1 and TRBJ2-5; D possibly corresponds to TRBD2 (6 bases). CDR3 length equals 11 residues. Per the germline V gene, CDR1 is SQVTM and CDR2 is ANQGSEA. Trimming removed 6 bases at V and 3 bases at J, with 8 bases between. CDR3 DNA sequence: TGCAGCGTAGCGGGTAAAGAGACCCAGTACTTC. Translation: CSVAGKETQYF.

This clone occurred a few times. The V and J genes are TRBV2 and TRBJ1-6; D ambiguous. Germline CDR1 reads SNHLY; CDR2 reads FYNNEI. V lost 4 bases and J lost 9, with 13 bases in between. CDR3 length equals 14 residues. The CDR3: CASSAPHPGSPLHF. CDR3 DNA: TGTGCCAGCAGTGCGCCCCACCCAGGTTCACCCCTCCACTTT.

The table lists this clone with a count of one. V usage is TRBV18 and J usage is TRBJ2-7; 7 bases map to TRBD1. CDR1 and CDR2 (germline): KGHSH, LQKENI. J gave up 2 bases and V 4 bases, and 5 bases lay outside the gene matches. The CDR3 sequence is 14 residues long. CDR3 bases: TGTGCCAGCTCACGGACCAGGGGGACCTACGAGCAGTACTTC. Its protein product is CASSRTRGTYEQYF.

The genes are TRBV6-1 and TRBJ2-3, with 10 bases that match TRBD2. V lost 2 bases, J lost 6 bases, and 5 bases stayed unmatched. Germline CDR1 is MNHNS and CDR2 is SASEGT. The CDR3 has 15 amino acids. CDR3 loop: CASSEPSSGSDTQYF. CDR3 coding DNA: TGTGCCAGCAGTGAACCGTCTAGCGGGAGTGATACGCAGTATTTT.

The genes are TRBV5-1 and TRBJ2-5; the D gene is possibly TRBD2 (5 bases). The end of the DNA fits TRBJ2-7 better, so the J call may be wrong. The CDR3 is made up of 13 amino acids. Germline V gene lookup returns CDR1 SGHRS and CDR2 YFSETQ. The CDR3 loop reads CASSSLRGSEQYF. The CDR3 nucleotides are TGCGCCAGCAGCTCCCTCCGTGGGAGCGAGCAGTACTTC.

The J gene is TRBJ1-6, the V gene TRBV4-1; no firm D call. The germline V and J ends were trimmed by 6 bases and 7 bases, with 19 bases remaining between them. CDR1 is MGHRA, CDR2 YSYEKL, per germline. The CDR3 is made up of 16 amino acids. CDR3 sequence: CASSQQFSARNSPLHF. In DNA, the CDR3 is TGCGCCAGCAGTCAACAGTTTTCGGCGCGGAATTCACCCCTCCACTTT.

This chain uses TRBV7-2 with TRBJ2-7, with TRBD1 identical over 9 bases. J was trimmed by 6 bases and V by 5 bases; bases with no gene match: 11. Germline assignment: CDR1 SGHTA and CDR2 FQGNSA. The length of the CDR3 is 15 residues. Written as DNA, the CDR3 is TGTGCCAGCAGCGCAACAAAGGGACAGGGAGGCGAGCAGTACTTC. It specifies CASSATKGQGGEQYF.

This clone was seen once. CDR3 loop: CASSVKVVGQTNTGELFF. In nucleotides, the CDR3 is TGTGCCAGCAGTGTTAAGGTCGTGGGACAGACTAACACCGGGGAGCTGTTTTTT. J is TRBJ2-2 and V is TRBV6-1; 7 bases match TRBD1. This CDR3 comprises 18 residues. Germline V gene data show CDR1 as MNHNS and CDR2 as SASEGT. V shed 4 bases, J shed 2 bases, and the junction held 13 bases outside the gene matches.

The gene calls are TRBV30 and TRBJ2-2; unclear D gene. The germline CDR1 and CDR2 sequences are GTSNPN and SVGIG (reference sequence). Trimming took off 5 bases at V and 1 base at J, with 8 bases between the two ends. The CDR3 has 13 amino acids. The CDR3: CAWGRVNTGELFF. Written as DNA, the CDR3 is TGTGCCTGGGGCCGGGTGAACACCGGGGAGCTGTTTTTT.

V gene TRBV29-1 combines with J gene TRBJ2-2, with 8 bases that match TRBD1. Unmatched junction bases numbered 13, after V lost 6 bases and J lost 4 bases. CDR3 length equals 16 residues. Germline-derived CDR1 and CDR2 are SQVTM and ANQGSEA. CDR3 sequence reads: CSVAPETGDRTGELFF. The CDR3 nucleotides read TGCAGCGTCGCGCCCGAGACAGGGGATCGCACCGGGGAGCTGTTTTTT.

The genes are TRBV6-1 and TRBJ2-7, with a possible D match to TRBD2 (5 bases). The V gene's germline CDR1 is MNHNS and CDR2 SASEGT. The CDR3 runs to 11 residues. Trimming cost V 10 bases and J 4 bases, with 11 bases left between them. Here the CDR3 reads CATHPGYEQYF. DNA of the CDR3: TGTGCCACCCATCCGGGGTACGAGCAGTACTTC.

The rearrangement uses TRBV30 and TRBJ2-7; 7 bases match TRBD1. CDR3 length: 12 amino acids. Germline V gives CDR1 GTSNPN, CDR2 SVGIG (reference sequence). Trimming took 6 bases from V and 3 from J; bases not matched to a gene: 5. CDR3 DNA sequence: TGTGCCTGCACCCGGACAGGCTACGAGCAGTACTTC. Its translation is CACTRTGYEQYF.